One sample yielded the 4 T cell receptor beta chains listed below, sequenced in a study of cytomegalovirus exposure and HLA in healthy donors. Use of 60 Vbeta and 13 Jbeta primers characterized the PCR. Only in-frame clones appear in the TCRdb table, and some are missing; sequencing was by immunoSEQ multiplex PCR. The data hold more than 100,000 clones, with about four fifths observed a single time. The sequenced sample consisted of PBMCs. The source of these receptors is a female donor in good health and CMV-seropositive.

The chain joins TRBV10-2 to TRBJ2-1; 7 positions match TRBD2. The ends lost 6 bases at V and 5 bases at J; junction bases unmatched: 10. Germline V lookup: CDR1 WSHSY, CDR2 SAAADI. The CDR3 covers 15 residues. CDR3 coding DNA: TGCGCCAGCAGCGGGGGGTGGCGTGGAGACAATGAGCAGTTCTTC. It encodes CASSGGWRGDNEQFF.

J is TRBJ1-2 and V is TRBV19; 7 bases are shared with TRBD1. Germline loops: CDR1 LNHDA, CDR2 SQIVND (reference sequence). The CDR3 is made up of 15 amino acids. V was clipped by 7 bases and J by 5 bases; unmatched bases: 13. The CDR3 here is CASKPGAGGVYGYTF. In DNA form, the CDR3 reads TGTGCCAGTAAGCCGGGGGCAGGGGGAGTATATGGCTACACCTTC.

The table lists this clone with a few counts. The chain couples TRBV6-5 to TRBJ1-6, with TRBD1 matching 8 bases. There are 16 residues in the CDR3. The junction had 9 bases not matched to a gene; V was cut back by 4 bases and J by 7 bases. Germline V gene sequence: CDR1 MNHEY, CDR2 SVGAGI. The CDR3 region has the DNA TGTGCCAGCAGTTCTCTGAGGACAGGGCTGAATTCACCCCTCCACTTT. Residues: CASSSLRTGLNSPLHF.

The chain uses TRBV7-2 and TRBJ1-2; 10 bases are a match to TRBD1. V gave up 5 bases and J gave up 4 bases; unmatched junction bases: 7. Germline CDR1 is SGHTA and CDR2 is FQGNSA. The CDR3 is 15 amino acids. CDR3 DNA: TGTGCCAGCAGCCCCCACGGACAGGGGGGCTATGGCTACACCTTC. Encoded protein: CASSPHGQGGYGYTF.